This T cell receptor (beta chain) was captured in a study of neurological immune-mediated disorders. Comments on this clonotype: The antigen is undetermined. A single base separates this from a much larger clone, so it may be a read error.

Study-level findings and limits: Phylogenetic grouping assigned the repertoires of 18 of 34 multiple sclerosis patients to a single related-CDR3 cluster, which may represent a signature.

The team produced cDNA through 5'RACE using 10-nucleotide random UMIs. TCRdb reanalysed the 5' RACE reads using MiXCR and keeps one entry per CDR3 protein. The repertoire holds 95,000 to 150,000 distinct CDR3 sequences, with approximately 3.2% as singletons. The CDR3 consists of 14 residues. The V gene lost 3 bases and the J gene lost 6 bases, with 14 bases spanning the gap. Germline loops: CDR1 SEHNR, CDR2 FQNEAQ (reference sequence). The clonotype comes from a woman in her twenties or thirties with multiple sclerosis. Specimen: PBMCs. The J gene is TRBJ1-1, the V gene TRBV7-9; the D gene is possibly TRBD1 (5 bases). CDR3 protein: CASSLGTPYSEAFF. The CDR3 nucleotides read TGTGCCAGCAGCTTGGGGACCCCTTACTCTGAAGCTTTCTTT.